Each of the 17 T cell receptor beta chains below was sequenced from the same sample in a study of blood T cell repertoires in COVID-19. Clones were read by immunoSEQ multiplex PCR, and TCRdb kept only the in-frame ones, dropping some. This sample has more than 350,000 clones; roughly 90% occur once, and the top ten carry 3%. Sequenced input: peripheral blood. The source of these receptors is a woman aged 30 to 39 with COVID-19, enrolled during active disease.

V usage is TRBV5-1 and J usage is TRBJ1-3, with D perhaps matching TRBD1 (5 bases). The CDR3 is 17 residues long. Germline V gives CDR1 SGHRS, CDR2 YFSETQ. The ends were cut back, 0 bases at V and 3 bases at J, with 16 bases in the middle. This CDR3 reads CASSLGEAGKFGNTIYF. In DNA form, the CDR3 reads TGCGCCAGCAGCTTGGGTGAGGCAGGGAAGTTTGGAAACACCATATATTTT.

The chain employs TRBV5-1 and TRBJ1-6, with D uncertain. This CDR3 is 15 amino acids long. The V end was cut by 0 bases, the J end by 10 bases, with 14 bases between. CDR1 is SGHRS, CDR2 YFSETQ, per germline. The CDR3 DNA sequence: TGCGCCAGCAGCTTGGGACCGGAGGCTACGTCACCCCTCCACTTT. Translating gives CASSLGPEATSPLHF.

This clone has only one observation. The chain combines TRBV19 with TRBJ1-5; no clear D gene. CDR3 size: 17 residues. Between the trimmed V and J ends, which lost 1 base and 1 base, there was a span of 14 bases. Germline V lookup: CDR1 LNHDA, CDR2 SQIVND (reference sequence). The CDR3 nucleotides read TGTGCCAGTAGTATAGGTCTAGTAGAAAGAAGCAATCAGCCCCAGCATTTT. It encodes CASSIGLVERSNQPQHF. The full variable domain, completed using reference TRBV19 and TRBJ1-5, is DGGITQSPKYLFRKEGQNVTLSCEQNLNHDAMYWYRQDPGQGLRLIYYSQIVNDFQKGDIAEGYSVSREKKESFPLTVTSAQKNPTAFYLCASSIGLVERSNQPQHFGDGTRLSIL.

V is TRBV27 and J is TRBJ2-5; 8 bases match TRBD1. The CDR3 has 15 amino acids. In germline, CDR1 is MNHEY, CDR2 SMNVEV (reference sequence). After removal of 2 bases from V and 2 bases from J, the junction contained 4 bases not matched to a gene. The CDR3 DNA reads as TGTGCCAGCAGTTTACTCCGGACAGGGCAAGAGACCCAGTACTTC. Translated, it gives CASSLLRTGQETQYF.

This clone appeared a few times. The rearrangement links TRBV5-5 to TRBJ2-3; TRBD2 might be the D (6 bases). The CDR3 is 14 residues long. CDR1 is SGHKS and CDR2 is YYEKEE in the germline V gene (reference sequence). Trimming took off 4 bases at V and 4 bases at J, with 13 bases between the two ends. The CDR3 loop reads CASSREYVADTQYF. CDR3 nucleotides: TGTGCCAGCAGCCGGGAGTATGTCGCAGATACGCAGTATTTT.

Only one count was recorded for this clone. The gene calls are TRBV11-1 and TRBJ2-7; 11 bases are shared with TRBD1. Germline V lookup: CDR1 SGHAT, CDR2 FQDESV (reference sequence). The CDR3 has 14 residues. V gave up 5 bases and J gave up 5 bases; unmatched junction bases: 5. The CDR3 is CASSPGQGADEQYF. The CDR3, as DNA: TGTGCCAGCAGCCCCGGACAGGGGGCCGACGAGCAGTACTTC. The complete variable domain, with remaining parts taken from reference TRBV11-1 and TRBJ2-7, reads EAEVAQSPRYKITEKSQAVAFWCDPISGHATLYWYRQILGQGPELLVQFQDESVVDDSQLPKDRFSAERLKGVDSTLKIQPAELGDSAMYLCASSPGQGADEQYFGPGTRLTVT.

The chain combines TRBV14 with TRBJ1-2; no clear D. The CDR3 has 14 residues. Trimming shortened V by 1 base and J by 2 bases, and 8 bases separated the two germline ends. CDR1 SGHDN and CDR2 FVKESK come from the germline V gene. The CDR3 bases are TGTGCCAGCAGCCAAGTTGGGCAGAACTATGGCTACACCTTC. It encodes CASSQVGQNYGYTF.

The chain uses TRBV6-2 or TRBV6-3 and TRBJ2-7; weak D call: TRBD1 (6 bases). Between the trimmed V and J ends, which lost 6 bases and 3 bases, there was a span of 12 bases. The CDR3 extends over 13 amino acids. Germline CDR1 reads MNHEY; CDR2 reads SVGEGT. Here the CDR3 DNA reads TGTGCCAGCAGCCCAGGACAGAACTACGAGCAGTACTTC. Its translation is CASSPGQNYEQYF.

The chain couples TRBV28 to TRBJ2-2; 13 bases fit TRBD2. Germline CDR1 and CDR2: MDHEN and SYDVKM. The CDR3 has 16 residues. Germline trimming cut 5 bases from V and 8 bases from J; bases unmatched to any gene: 8. The CDR3 DNA reads as TGTGCCAGCAGTCTGTGGACTAGCGGGGGCCCTGGGGAGCTGTTTTTT. It yields the protein CASSLWTSGGPGELFF.

A few counts support this clone. The rearrangement links TRBV30 to TRBJ1-1; weak D call: TRBD1 (5 bases). With 0 bases removed from V and 3 bases from J, the gap between germline ends came to 8 bases. This CDR3 has 13 residues. Germline CDR1 is GTSNPN and CDR2 is SVGIG (reference sequence). CDR3 sequence: CAWSVQGDTEAFF. In nucleotides, the CDR3 is TGTGCCTGGAGTGTACAAGGGGACACTGAAGCTTTCTTT. Looking up the rest from reference TRBV30 and TRBJ1-1 gives the full variable domain: SQTIHQWPATLVQPVGSPLSLECTVEGTSNPNLYWYRQAAGRGLQLLFYSVGIGQISSEVPQNLSASRPQDRQFILSSKKLLLSDSGFYLCAWSVQGDTEAFFGQGTRLTVV.

As regards this clone: Other DNA sequences within the sample encode an identical CDR3. This chain connects TRBV18 to TRBJ1-2, with 7 bases aligning to TRBD1. Germline CDR1 reads KGHSH; CDR2 reads LQKENI. The CDR3 contains 13 residues. J gave up 3 bases and V 3 bases, and 1 base lay outside the gene matches. The DNA of the CDR3 is TGTGCCAGCTCACCCGGGACAGACTATGGCTACACCTTC. It specifies CASSPGTDYGYTF.

This chain links TRBV5-1 with TRBJ2-2, with 16 bases identical to TRBD2. Germline-derived CDR1 and CDR2 are SGHRS and YFSETQ. The CDR3 runs 20 residues. V gave up 5 bases and J gave up 6 bases; unmatched junction bases: 16. The CDR3 loop reads CASRPPGLAGGPSSAGELFF. The DNA of the CDR3 is TGCGCCAGCAGGCCTCCGGGACTAGCGGGAGGGCCCTCTTCTGCCGGGGAGCTGTTTTTT.

The table lists this clone with a count of one. This chain links TRBV7-9 with TRBJ2-7; 8 nucleotides align to TRBD1. Trimming at V came to 5 bases and at J to 2 bases, leaving 5 bases not matched to a gene. This CDR3 has 14 residues. CDR1 is SEHNR, CDR2 FQNEAQ, per germline (reference sequence). The CDR3 DNA reads TGTGCCAGCAGCCCGGGGACAGGCCCCTACGAGCAGTACTTC. Translated, it gives CASSPGTGPYEQYF.

The chain recombines TRBV3-1 (or the pseudogene TRBV3-2) with TRBJ2-7, with 7 nucleotides matching TRBD2. The CDR3 length is 13 residues. Germline CDR1 and CDR2: LGHDT and YNNKEL (reference sequence). Losses at the gene ends were 1 base for V and 6 bases for J; bases not matched to a gene: 3. This CDR3 reads CASSQGSSGEQYF. DNA of the CDR3: TGTGCCAGCAGCCAAGGATCTAGCGGCGAGCAGTACTTC.

The chain recombines TRBV28 with TRBJ1-2; possibly TRBD1 for D (5 bases). The CDR3 totals 13 residues. V lost 3 bases, J lost 5 bases, and 10 bases lay in between. Germline values: CDR1 MDHEN, CDR2 SYDVKM. The CDR3 region has the DNA TGTGCCAGCAGTTTGTCGACAGAATATGGCTACACCTTC. Translated, it gives CASSLSTEYGYTF.

This rearrangement joins TRBV13 to TRBJ2-1, with D tentatively TRBD1 (6 bases). V dropped 5 bases and J dropped 1 base, with 18 bases sitting between them. The germline gives CDR1 PRHDT, CDR2 FYEKMQ (reference sequence). The CDR3 is made up of 17 amino acids. CDR3 protein: CASSPTGSGGSYNEQFF. CDR3 DNA: TGTGCCAGCAGCCCAACAGGGTCGGGTGGGTCCTACAATGAGCAGTTCTTC.

The chain is built from TRBV2 and TRBJ2-7; 9 nucleotides agree with TRBD1. V trimming: 11 bases; J trimming: 5 bases; junction bases outside the gene matches: 7. The CDR3 loop spans 12 amino acids. CDR1 is SNHLY, CDR2 FYNNEI, per germline. CDR3: CAGRDRAHEQYF. CDR3 coding DNA: TGTGCCGGGAGGGACAGGGCCCACGAGCAGTACTTC.